The 29 T cell receptor beta chains below were found in one sample sequenced in a study of T cell clonotyping in hematopoietic cell transplantation. As for time point: recipient sample about 28 days before transplant, after cytoreduction. Some clones are missing from TCRdb's copy, which holds only in-frame ones; the method was immunoSEQ multiplex PCR. The sample holds about 21,000 clones; 90% are singletons and the top ten take around 3.4%. This material consisted of peripheral blood mononuclear cells, taken before stem cell transplant. The receptors originated from a man aged 18 to 35 with biphenotypic leukemia. Some clones in this sample may be carry-over from other donors' samples.

The CDR3 sequence is CASSSLTGVQPQHF. CDR3 sequence (DNA): TGTGCCAGCAGTTCACTTACAGGGGTCCAGCCCCAGCATTTT. The rearrangement joins TRBV6-5 to TRBJ1-5; 7 bases line up with TRBD1. This CDR3 is 14 amino acids long. V lost 4 bases and J lost 7; bases outside the gene matches: 7. Germline values: CDR1 MNHEY, CDR2 SVGAGI.

The CDR3 here is CASLWRGPSTDTQYF. CDR3 bases: TGTGCCAGCTTATGGCGCGGTCCGAGCACAGATACGCAGTATTTT. V gene TRBV27 combines with J gene TRBJ2-3; no reliable D call. Trimming took off 8 bases at V and 0 bases at J, with 15 bases between the two ends. This CDR3 comprises 15 residues. Germline V gene sequence: CDR1 MNHEY, CDR2 SMNVEV (reference sequence).

The chain uses TRBV29-1 and TRBJ1-1, with TRBD1 as a possible D gene (5 bases). Deletions cut 3 bases from V and 1 base from J, with 6 bases between. The CDR3 runs 12 residues. The germline gives CDR1 SQVTM, CDR2 ANQGSEA. CDR3 sequence reads: CSVEGGNTEAFF. In DNA form, the CDR3 reads TGCAGCGTTGAGGGGGGGAACACTGAAGCTTTCTTT.

This clone was seen more than once but under ten times. V is TRBV10-3 and J is TRBJ2-1; maybe TRBD2 (5 bases). Germline V CDR1 and CDR2: ENHRY, SYGVKD. V gave up 4 bases and J gave up 6 bases, with 7 bases separating them. This CDR3 is built from 12 residues. The CDR3 region is CAISAEGNEQFF. Here the CDR3 DNA reads TGTGCCATCAGTGCAGAGGGCAATGAGCAGTTCTTC.

The rearrangement uses TRBV9 and TRBJ2-2; D tentatively fits TRBD1 or TRBD2 (5 bases each). V was clipped by 0 bases and J by 7 bases, with 13 bases between them. From germline, CDR1 is SGDLS and CDR2 YYNGEE. The CDR3 runs to 15 residues. The CDR3 sequence: CASSVDQGVGGELFF. The CDR3 DNA follows: TGTGCCAGCAGCGTAGATCAGGGAGTGGGCGGGGAGCTGTTTTTT. The variable domain in full, with the rest retrieved from reference TRBV9 and TRBJ2-2, is DSGVTQTPKHLITATGQRVTLRCSPRSGDLSVYWYQQSLDQGLQFLIQYYNGEERAKGNILERFSAQQFPDLHSELNLSSLELGDSALYFCASSVDQGVGGELFFGEGSRLTVL.

The chain uses TRBV10-3 and TRBJ1-2; 7 nucleotides align to TRBD1. The trim removed 5 bases at V and 4 bases at J, leaving 10 bases unmatched. CDR1 and CDR2 (germline): ENHRY, SYGVKD. CDR3 size: 15 residues. In nucleotides, the CDR3 is TGTGCCATCAGTCAGCAAACAGGGGAGACCTATGGCTACACCTTC. Amino acid sequence: CAISQQTGETYGYTF.

The CDR3 DNA reads as TGTGCCAGCAGCAGGGGTACTAGCACAGATACGCAGTATTTT. This sequence encodes CASSRGTSTDTQYF. This chain connects TRBV11-3 to TRBJ2-3; D perhaps matches TRBD1 (5 bases). Between the trimmed V and J ends, which lost 5 bases and 0 bases, there was a span of 9 bases. In germline, CDR1 is SGHNT, CDR2 YENEEA. The length of the CDR3 is 14 residues.

V usage is TRBV4-3 and J usage is TRBJ2-2; TRBD1 aligns across 7 bases. The CDR3 totals 17 residues. Germline V gene lookup returns CDR1 LGHNA and CDR2 YSLEER. The junction had 5 bases not matched to a gene; V was cut back by 0 bases and J by 1 base. CDR3 sequence: CASSQENRDRNTGELFF. The CDR3 DNA reads TGCGCCAGCAGCCAAGAGAACCGGGACAGGAACACCGGGGAGCTGTTTTTT.

The chain links TRBV7-3 to TRBJ1-2; D perhaps matches TRBD1 (5 bases). Germline CDR1 reads SGHTA; CDR2 reads FQGTGA. The V end lost 4 bases, the J end lost 5 bases, and 17 bases lay between the germline ends. The CDR3 sequence is 15 residues long. CDR3 DNA sequence: TGTGCCAGCAGCTCCCCTTCTATTGCAGGGTATGGCTACACCTTC. It translates to CASSSPSIAGYGYTF.

The chain uses TRBV7-9 and TRBJ2-3; 8 bases align to TRBD2. The CDR3 is 15 residues long. Germline CDR1 is SEHNR and CDR2 is FQNEAQ (reference sequence). The V and J ends lost 3 bases and 6 bases, in that order; junction bases with no gene match: 8. CDR3 in amino acids: CASSFKGLVSDTQYF. The CDR3 nucleotides read TGTGCCAGCAGCTTTAAGGGACTAGTAAGCGATACGCAGTATTTT.

This chain connects TRBV1 to TRBJ2-5; the table assigns TRBD2, which was not confirmed against the DNA. TRBV1 represents a pseudogene. This CDR3 is built from 14 residues. In DNA form, the CDR3 reads TGCACCTCGAAACGGCGGGGGGCGGAAGAGACCCAGTACTTC. This sequence encodes CTSKRRGAEETQYF.

The chain combines TRBV7-5 with TRBJ2-7; the table's D call TRBD1 went unverified against the DNA. TRBV7-5 is a known pseudogene. This CDR3 contains 17 residues. CDR3 coding DNA: TGTGCCAGAAGCTTAGGTGGTCAGGTTATGAGCTCCTACGAGCAGTACTTC. It codes for CARSLGGQVMSSYEQYF.

This clone was counted a single time. The V and J genes are TRBV11-3 and TRBJ1-1, with TRBD1 matching 7 bases. Per germline, CDR1 SGHNT and CDR2 YENEEA. The CDR3 covers 15 residues. V shed 5 bases and J 1 base; nucleotides not matched to a gene: 7. The CDR3 sequence is CASSIEQGTNTEAFF. The CDR3 DNA follows: TGTGCCAGCAGCATTGAACAGGGGACGAACACTGAAGCTTTCTTT.

To note about this clone: This sample includes further DNA sequences coding for the same CDR3. This chain uses TRBV19 with TRBJ1-5; a weak D match, TRBD1 (5 bases). V was trimmed by 6 bases and J by 0 bases, leaving 15 bases between them. The CDR3 runs to 16 residues. Per the germline V gene, CDR1 is LNHDA and CDR2 is SQIVND (reference sequence). As DNA, the CDR3 is TGTGCCAGTAGCCGGGGACGGTTTTATAGCAATCAGCCCCAGCATTTT. Translation: CASSRGRFYSNQPQHF.

This clone was seen just once. CDR3 in amino acids: CASSLSGHRYTGELFF. Here the CDR3 DNA reads TGTGCCAGCAGCTTATCGGGACACCGCTACACCGGGGAGCTGTTTTTT. V gene TRBV11-3 combines with J gene TRBJ2-2, with a weak D call TRBD1 (6 bases). Deletions cut 2 bases from V and 3 bases from J, with 13 bases between. Per germline, CDR1 SGHNT and CDR2 YENEEA. The CDR3 covers 16 residues.

This rearrangement joins TRBV11-3 to TRBJ2-7; 7 nucleotides align to TRBD2. Germline loops: CDR1 SGHNT, CDR2 YENEEA. The CDR3 is made up of 13 amino acids. V dropped 6 bases and J dropped 5; count of bases not matched to a gene: 7. The CDR3 loop reads CASRSGIRDEQYF. The CDR3, as DNA: TGTGCCAGCAGGAGCGGGATTAGGGACGAGCAGTACTTC. The full variable domain, in which reference TRBV11-3 and TRBJ2-7 provide the parts outside the CDR3, is EAGVVQSPRYKIIEKKQPVAFWCNPISGHNTLYWYLQNLGQGPELLIRYENEEAVDDSQLPKDRFSAERLKGVDSTLKIQPAELGDSAVYLCASRSGIRDEQYFGPGTRLTVT.

This clone has a single count. The V and J genes are TRBV5-1 and TRBJ2-7, with 7 bases aligning to TRBD2. Germline trimming cut 0 bases from V and 1 base from J; bases unmatched to any gene: 4. This CDR3 spans 15 amino acids. In germline, CDR1 is SGHRS, CDR2 YFSETQ. The chain's CDR3 is CASSLGGGSSYEQYF. Written as DNA, the CDR3 is TGCGCCAGCAGCTTGGGTGGCGGGAGTTCCTACGAGCAGTACTTC.

The rearrangement links TRBV29-1 to TRBJ1-1; D possibly corresponds to TRBD1 (5 bases). CDR3 length equals 12 residues. V lost 7 bases and J 4 bases, leaving 13 bases between the germline ends. Germline assignment: CDR1 SQVTM and CDR2 ANQGSEA. CDR3 residues: CSARAGTTEAFF. The CDR3 DNA reads TGCAGCGCCCGAGCGGGGACCACTGAAGCTTTCTTT.

A single count supports this clone. CDR3 region: CSAAQGSGYTF. The CDR3 bases are TGCAGTGCTGCCCAGGGTAGCGGCTACACCTTC. This chain uses TRBV20-1 with TRBJ1-2, with D possibly being TRBD1 (5 bases). Germline V gives CDR1 DFQATT, CDR2 SNEGSKA (reference sequence). CDR3 length: 11 residues. With 5 bases removed from V and 8 bases from J, the gap between germline ends came to 12 bases.

The V gene is TRBV9, the J gene TRBJ2-2; D ambiguous. V was trimmed by 1 base and J by 1 base, leaving 2 bases between them. Germline loops: CDR1 SGDLS, CDR2 YYNGEE. This CDR3 region has 13 residues. For the CDR3, the DNA is TGTGCCAGCAGCGTATGGAACACCGGGGAGCTGTTTTTT. This sequence encodes CASSVWNTGELFF.

This clone showed up just a few times. The rearrangement links TRBV5-1 to TRBJ2-7; 10 bases match TRBD2. This CDR3 contains 15 residues. Per germline, CDR1 SGHRS and CDR2 YFSETQ. Losses at the gene ends were 3 bases for V and 3 bases for J; bases not matched to a gene: 6. CDR3 amino acids: CASSSLAGVDYEQYF. Written as DNA, the CDR3 is TGCGCCAGCAGCTCCCTAGCGGGAGTCGACTACGAGCAGTACTTC.

This chain connects TRBV10-3 to TRBJ2-1, with D perhaps matching TRBD1 (6 bases). Trimming shortened V by 3 bases and J by 7 bases, and 13 bases separated the two germline ends. CDR3 length equals 14 residues. Germline CDR1 reads ENHRY; CDR2 reads SYGVKD. The CDR3: CAISEEVGANEQFF. Here the CDR3 DNA reads TGTGCCATCAGTGAAGAGGTGGGGGCGAATGAGCAGTTCTTC.

The gene calls are TRBV10-3 and TRBJ2-7; 9 nucleotides match TRBD1. Unmatched junction bases numbered 5, after V lost 8 bases and J lost 3 bases. CDR1 is ENHRY and CDR2 is SYGVKD in the germline V gene. This CDR3 contains 13 residues. This CDR3 reads CAILRTGDYEQYF. CDR3 coding DNA: TGTGCCATCCTGAGGACAGGGGACTACGAGCAGTACTTC.

This chain links TRBV6-5 with TRBJ1-1; D uncertain. The V and J ends lost 2 bases and 4 bases respectively, with 14 bases between them. In germline, CDR1 is MNHEY, CDR2 SVGAGI. This CDR3 region has 15 residues. CDR3 DNA sequence: TGTGCCAGCAGTTACCGTAGTATGGCCCGCACTGAAGCTTTCTTT. Protein: CASSYRSMARTEAFF.

The chain carries TRBV10-1 and TRBJ2-7; D gene ambiguous. Trimming took off 4 bases at V and 6 bases at J, with 10 bases between the two ends. From germline, CDR1 is WNHNN and CDR2 SYGVQD (reference sequence). The CDR3 has 12 amino acids. The CDR3 protein is CASSVSGGEQYF. CDR3 bases: TGCGCCAGCAGTGTTTCGGGTGGCGAGCAGTACTTC.

This clone was observed a single time. The rearrangement joins TRBV4-2 to TRBJ1-2, with 8 bases matching TRBD1. CDR1 and CDR2 from the germline V gene are LGHNA and YNFKEQ. Trimming at V came to 3 bases and at J to 4 bases, leaving 7 bases not matched to a gene. There are 15 residues in the CDR3. The CDR3 region has the DNA TGTGCCAGCAGCCACGGATCGACAGGGGCCTATGGCTACACCTTC. This encodes CASSHGSTGAYGYTF.

J is TRBJ1-2 and V is TRBV6-5; D unresolved. Trimming cost V 6 bases and J 5 bases, with 7 bases left between them. The CDR3 is 11 amino acids. Germline CDR1 is MNHEY and CDR2 is SVGAGI. In nucleotides, the CDR3 is TGTGCCAGCAGCAACGGGTATGGCTACACCTTC. Amino acid sequence: CASSNGYGYTF.

The chain links TRBV4-3 to TRBJ2-7, with 9 bases identical to TRBD2. The CDR3 extends over 15 amino acids. V lost 0 bases and J lost 3; bases outside the gene matches: 3. The germline V gene has CDR1 LGHNA and CDR2 YSLEER. The CDR3 nucleotides read TGCGCCAGCAGCCAAGAGCGGGAGGGCTACTACGAGCAGTACTTC. It encodes CASSQEREGYYEQYF.

The DNA for the CDR3 is TGTGCCAGCAGTTTGACGAGGAACACTGAAGCTTTCTTT. Its protein product is CASSLTRNTEAFF. V gene TRBV28 combines with J gene TRBJ1-1; D remains unclear. V lost 3 bases and J lost 1, with 6 bases in between. The CDR3 is made up of 13 amino acids. From germline, CDR1 is MDHEN and CDR2 SYDVKM. Full variable domain (outside the CDR3, taken from reference TRBV28 and TRBJ1-1): DVKVTQSSRYLVKRTGEKVFLECVQDMDHENMFWYRQDPGLGLRLIYFSYDVKMKEKGDIPEGYSVSREKKERFSLILESASTNQTSMYLCASSLTRNTEAFFGQGTRLTVV.